This T cell receptor (beta chain) was observed in a study of post-analysis software for immune sequencing data. Only a few counts were recorded for this clonotype. The antigen remains unidentified. Unique molecular identifiers tagged the TCR beta cDNA libraries. TCRdb reprocessed the PCR reads via MiXCR and lists one record per CDR3 protein. The sample holds about 540,000 distinct CDR3 sequences, less than 40% seen once. The germline V gene encodes CDR1 DFQATT and CDR2 SNEGSKA (reference sequence). Unmatched junction bases numbered 10, after V lost 6 bases and J lost 0 bases. The CDR3 totals 16 residues. Findings and caveats of the study: TRBV segments more frequent in patients than in controls numbered several and included TRBV5-6, TRBV5-1 and TRBV20-1. When compared against controls, multiple sclerosis patients showed significantly lower normalized Chao1 diversity.

The V and J genes are TRBV20-1 and TRBJ1-4, with 7 bases aligning to TRBD1. The clonotype was recovered from a girl under 18 with multiple sclerosis. Sequencing was carried out using blood. The CDR3 bases are TGCAGTGCACCAGCTACTCAGGGGGCAACTAATGAAAAACTGTTTTTT. It specifies CSAPATQGATNEKLFF.